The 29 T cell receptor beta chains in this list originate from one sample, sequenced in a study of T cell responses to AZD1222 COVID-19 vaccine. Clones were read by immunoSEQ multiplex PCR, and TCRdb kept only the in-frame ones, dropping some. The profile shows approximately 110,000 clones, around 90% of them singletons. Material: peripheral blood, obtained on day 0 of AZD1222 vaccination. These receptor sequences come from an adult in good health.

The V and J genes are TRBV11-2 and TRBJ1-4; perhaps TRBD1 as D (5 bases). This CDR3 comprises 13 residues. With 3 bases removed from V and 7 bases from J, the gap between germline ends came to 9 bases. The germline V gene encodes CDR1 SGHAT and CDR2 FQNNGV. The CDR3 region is CASSFDGTEKLFF. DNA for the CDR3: TGTGCCAGCAGCTTCGACGGGACTGAAAAACTGTTTTTT.

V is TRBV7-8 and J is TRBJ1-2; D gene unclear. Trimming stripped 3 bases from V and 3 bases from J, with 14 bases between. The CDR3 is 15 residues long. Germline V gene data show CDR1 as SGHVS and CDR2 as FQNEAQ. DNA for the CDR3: TGTGCCAGCAGCTTTTCACGGAACAGACACTATGGCTACACCTTC. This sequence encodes CASSFSRNRHYGYTF.

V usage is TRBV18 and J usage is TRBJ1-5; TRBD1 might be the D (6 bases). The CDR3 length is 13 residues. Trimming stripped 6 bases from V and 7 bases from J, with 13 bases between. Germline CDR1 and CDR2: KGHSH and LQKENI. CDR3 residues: CASSSDSQQPQHF. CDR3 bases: TGTGCCAGCTCCTCGGACAGCCAGCAGCCCCAGCATTTT.

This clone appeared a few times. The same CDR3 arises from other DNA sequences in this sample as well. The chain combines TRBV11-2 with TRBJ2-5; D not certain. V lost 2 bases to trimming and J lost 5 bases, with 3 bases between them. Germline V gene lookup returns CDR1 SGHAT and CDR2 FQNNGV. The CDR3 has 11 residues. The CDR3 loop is CASSLSETQYF. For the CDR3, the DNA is TGTGCCAGCAGCTTAAGCGAGACCCAGTACTTC.

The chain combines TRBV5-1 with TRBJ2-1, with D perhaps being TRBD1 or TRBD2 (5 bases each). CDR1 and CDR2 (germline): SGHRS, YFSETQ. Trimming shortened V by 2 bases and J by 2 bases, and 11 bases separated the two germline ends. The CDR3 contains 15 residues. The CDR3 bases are TGCGCCAGCAGCTTTTACGGGGCCGCCTACAATGAGCAGTTCTTC. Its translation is CASSFYGAAYNEQFF. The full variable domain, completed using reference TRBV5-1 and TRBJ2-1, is KAGVTQTPRYLIKTRGQQVTLSCSPISGHRSVSWYQQTPGQGLQFLFEYFSETQRNKGNFPGRFSGRQFSNSRSEMNVSTLELGDSALYLCASSFYGAAYNEQFFGPGTRLTVL.

The CDR3 region has the DNA TGTGCCAGCAGCCCCCGACAGCGCTTGACCTCAGATACGCAGTATTTT. Protein sequence: CASSPRQRLTSDTQYF. The rearrangement joins TRBV7-6 to TRBJ2-3; the D gene is possibly TRBD1 (5 bases). Trimming took 5 bases from V and 4 from J, leaving 19 bases between them. The CDR3 extends over 16 amino acids. CDR1 is SGHVS, CDR2 FNYEAQ, per germline.

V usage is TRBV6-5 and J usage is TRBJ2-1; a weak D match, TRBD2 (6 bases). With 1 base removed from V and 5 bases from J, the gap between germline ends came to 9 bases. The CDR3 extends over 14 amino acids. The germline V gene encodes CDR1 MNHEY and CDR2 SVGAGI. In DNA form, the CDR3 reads TGTGCCAGCAGTTACTACGGGAGCGACAATGAGCAGTTCTTC. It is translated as CASSYYGSDNEQFF.

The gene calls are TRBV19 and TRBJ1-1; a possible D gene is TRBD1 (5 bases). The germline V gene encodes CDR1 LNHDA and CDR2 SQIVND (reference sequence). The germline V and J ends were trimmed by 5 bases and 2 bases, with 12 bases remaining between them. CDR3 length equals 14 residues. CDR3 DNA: TGTGCCAGTAGTCCCTCACAGGCAAACACTGAAGCTTTCTTT. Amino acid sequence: CASSPSQANTEAFF.

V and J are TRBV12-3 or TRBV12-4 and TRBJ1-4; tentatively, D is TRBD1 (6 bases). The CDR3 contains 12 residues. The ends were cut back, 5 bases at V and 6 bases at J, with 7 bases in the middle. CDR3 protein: CASSRTDEKLFF. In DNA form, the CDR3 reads TGTGCCAGCAGTCGGACAGATGAAAAACTGTTTTTT.

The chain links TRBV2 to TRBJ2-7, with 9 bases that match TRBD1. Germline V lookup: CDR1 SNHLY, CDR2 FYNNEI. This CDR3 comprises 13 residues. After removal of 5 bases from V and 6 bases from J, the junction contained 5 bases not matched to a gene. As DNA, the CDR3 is TGTGCCAGCAGTAGGACAGGGGTGAGCGAGCAGTACTTC. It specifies CASSRTGVSEQYF.

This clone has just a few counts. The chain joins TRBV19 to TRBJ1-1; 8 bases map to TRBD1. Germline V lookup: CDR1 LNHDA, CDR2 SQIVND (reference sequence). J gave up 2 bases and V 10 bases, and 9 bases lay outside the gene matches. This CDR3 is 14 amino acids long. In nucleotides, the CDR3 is TGTGCCACCAAGGACAGGGCCGTTAACACTGAAGCTTTCTTT. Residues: CATKDRAVNTEAFF. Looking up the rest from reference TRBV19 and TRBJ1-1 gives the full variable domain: DGGITQSPKYLFRKEGQNVTLSCEQNLNHDAMYWYRQDPGQGLRLIYYSQIVNDFQKGDIAEGYSVSREKKESFPLTVTSAQKNPTAFYLCATKDRAVNTEAFFGQGTRLTVV.

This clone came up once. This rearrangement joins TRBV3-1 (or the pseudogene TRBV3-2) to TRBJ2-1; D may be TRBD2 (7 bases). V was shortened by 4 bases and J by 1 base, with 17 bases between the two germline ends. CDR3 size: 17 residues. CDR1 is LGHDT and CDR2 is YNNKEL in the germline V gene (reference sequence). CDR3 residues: CASSPSAGAGSYNEQFF. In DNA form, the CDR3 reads TGTGCCAGCAGCCCATCGGCGGGGGCCGGTTCCTACAATGAGCAGTTCTTC.

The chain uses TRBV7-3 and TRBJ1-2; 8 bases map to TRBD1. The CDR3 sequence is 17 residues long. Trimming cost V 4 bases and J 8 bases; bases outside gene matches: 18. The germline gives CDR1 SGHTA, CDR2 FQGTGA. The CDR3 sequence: CASSSMARFGQGGGYTF. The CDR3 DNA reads TGTGCCAGCAGCTCAATGGCTCGATTTGGACAGGGAGGCGGCTACACCTTC.

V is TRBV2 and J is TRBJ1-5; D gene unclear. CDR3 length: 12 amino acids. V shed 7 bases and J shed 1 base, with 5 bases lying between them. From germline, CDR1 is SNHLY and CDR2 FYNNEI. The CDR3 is CASTGSNQPQHF. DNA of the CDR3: TGTGCCAGCACCGGGAGCAATCAGCCCCAGCATTTT.

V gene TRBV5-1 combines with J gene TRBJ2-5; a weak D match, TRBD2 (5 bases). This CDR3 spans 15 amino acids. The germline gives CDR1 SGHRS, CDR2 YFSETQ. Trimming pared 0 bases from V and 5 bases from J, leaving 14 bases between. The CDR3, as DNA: TGCGCCAGCAGCTTGGATCGCCCGAGGGAGGAGACCCAGTACTTC. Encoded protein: CASSLDRPREETQYF.

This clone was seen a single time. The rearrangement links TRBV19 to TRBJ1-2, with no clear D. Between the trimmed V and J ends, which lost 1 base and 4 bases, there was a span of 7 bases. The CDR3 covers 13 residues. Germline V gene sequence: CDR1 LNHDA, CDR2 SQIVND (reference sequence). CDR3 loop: CASSIVHSYGYTF. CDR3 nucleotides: TGTGCCAGTAGTATAGTTCACAGCTATGGCTACACCTTC.

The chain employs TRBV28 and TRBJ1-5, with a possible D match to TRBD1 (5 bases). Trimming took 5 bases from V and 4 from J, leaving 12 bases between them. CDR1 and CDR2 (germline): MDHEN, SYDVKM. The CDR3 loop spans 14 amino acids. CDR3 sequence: CASSLTKGNQPQHF. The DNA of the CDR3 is TGTGCCAGCAGTCTGACGAAGGGGAATCAGCCCCAGCATTTT.

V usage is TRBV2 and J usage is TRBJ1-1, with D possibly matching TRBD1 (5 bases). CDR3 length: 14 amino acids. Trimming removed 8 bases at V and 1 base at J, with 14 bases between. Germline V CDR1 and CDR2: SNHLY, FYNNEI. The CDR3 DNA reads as TGTGCCAGCGGATCCCCCACAGGGAACACTGAAGCTTTCTTT. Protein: CASGSPTGNTEAFF. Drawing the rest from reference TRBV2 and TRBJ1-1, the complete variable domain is EPEVTQTPSHQVTQMGQEVILRCVPISNHLYFYWYRQILGQKVEFLVSFYNNEISEKSEIFDDQFSVERPDGSNFTLKIRSTKLEDSAMYFCASGSPTGNTEAFFGQGTRLTVV.

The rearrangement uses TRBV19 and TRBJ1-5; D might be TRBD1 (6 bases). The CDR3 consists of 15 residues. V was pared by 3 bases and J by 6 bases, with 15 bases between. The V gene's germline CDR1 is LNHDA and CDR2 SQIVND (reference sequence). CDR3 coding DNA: TGTGCCAGTAGTATGGGGGGGCTCCCCGGTCAGCCCCAGCATTTT. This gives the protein CASSMGGLPGQPQHF.

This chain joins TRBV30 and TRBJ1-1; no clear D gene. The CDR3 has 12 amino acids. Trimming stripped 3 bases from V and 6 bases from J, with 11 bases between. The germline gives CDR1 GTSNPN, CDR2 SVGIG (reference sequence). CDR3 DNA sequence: TGTGCCTGGAGGGGGAGGTCCTCTGAAGCTTTCTTT. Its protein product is CAWRGRSSEAFF.

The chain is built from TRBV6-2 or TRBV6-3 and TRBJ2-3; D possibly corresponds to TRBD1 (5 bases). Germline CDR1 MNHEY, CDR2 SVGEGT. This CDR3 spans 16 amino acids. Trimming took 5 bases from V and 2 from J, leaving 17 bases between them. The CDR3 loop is CASSMGLRVATDTQYF. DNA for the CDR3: TGTGCCAGCAGTATGGGGCTTAGGGTCGCCACAGATACGCAGTATTTT.

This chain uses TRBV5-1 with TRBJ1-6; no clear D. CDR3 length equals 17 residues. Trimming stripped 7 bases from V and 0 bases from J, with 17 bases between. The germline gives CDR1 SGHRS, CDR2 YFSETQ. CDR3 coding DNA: TGCGCCAGCTCCAGAGGTGAAGCCTTCTCCTATAATTCACCCCTCCACTTT. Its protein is CASSRGEAFSYNSPLHF.

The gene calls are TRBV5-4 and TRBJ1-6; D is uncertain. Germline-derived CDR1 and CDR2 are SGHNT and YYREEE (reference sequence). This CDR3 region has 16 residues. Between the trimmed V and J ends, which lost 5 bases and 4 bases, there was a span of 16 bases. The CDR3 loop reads CASSGPDRDYNSPLHF. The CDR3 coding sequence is TGTGCCAGCAGTGGACCTGACCGGGATTATAATTCACCCCTCCACTTT.

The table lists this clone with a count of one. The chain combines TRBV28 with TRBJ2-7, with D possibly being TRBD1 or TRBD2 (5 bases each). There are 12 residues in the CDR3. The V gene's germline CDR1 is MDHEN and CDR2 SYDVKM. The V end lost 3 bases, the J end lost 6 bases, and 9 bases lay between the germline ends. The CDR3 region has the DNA TGTGCCAGCAGTTTCTGGGGGACCGAGCAGTACTTC. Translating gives CASSFWGTEQYF.

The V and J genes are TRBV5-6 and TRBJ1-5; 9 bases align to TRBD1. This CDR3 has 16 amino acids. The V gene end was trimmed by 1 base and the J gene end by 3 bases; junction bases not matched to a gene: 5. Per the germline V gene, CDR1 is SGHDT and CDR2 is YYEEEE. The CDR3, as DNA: TGTGCCAGCAGCTTGATGGGGGACAGGGACAATCAGCCCCAGCATTTT. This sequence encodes CASSLMGDRDNQPQHF.

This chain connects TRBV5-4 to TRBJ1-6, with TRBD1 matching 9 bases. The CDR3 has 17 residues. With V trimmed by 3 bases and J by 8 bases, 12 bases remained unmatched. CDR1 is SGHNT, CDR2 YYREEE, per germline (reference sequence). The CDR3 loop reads CASSSGPTDRGDSPLHF. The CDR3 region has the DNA TGTGCCAGCAGCTCGGGCCCCACAGACAGGGGGGATTCACCCCTCCACTTT.

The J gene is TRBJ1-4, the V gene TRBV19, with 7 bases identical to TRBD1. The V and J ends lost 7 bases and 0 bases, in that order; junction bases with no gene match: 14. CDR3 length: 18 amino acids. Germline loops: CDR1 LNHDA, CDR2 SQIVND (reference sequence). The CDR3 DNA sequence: TGTGCCAGTATGGGGACAGACTACTTTTATGCAACTAATGAAAAACTGTTTTTT. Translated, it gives CASMGTDYFYATNEKLFF.

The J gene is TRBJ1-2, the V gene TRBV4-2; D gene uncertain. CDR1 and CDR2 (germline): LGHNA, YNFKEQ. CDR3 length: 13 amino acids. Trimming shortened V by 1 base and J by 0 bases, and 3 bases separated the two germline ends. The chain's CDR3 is CASSQVSNYGYTF. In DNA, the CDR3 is TGTGCCAGCAGCCAAGTGTCTAACTATGGCTACACCTTC.

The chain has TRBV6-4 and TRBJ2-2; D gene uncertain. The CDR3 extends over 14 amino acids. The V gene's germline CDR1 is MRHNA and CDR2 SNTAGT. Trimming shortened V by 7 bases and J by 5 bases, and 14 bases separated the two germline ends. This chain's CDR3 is CASKGKGLTGELFF. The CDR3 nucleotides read TGTGCCAGCAAGGGAAAAGGTTTGACCGGGGAGCTGTTTTTT.